The 12 T cell receptor beta chains below were found in one sample sequenced in a study of T cell repertoires in cytomegalovirus infection (dated by TCRdb to about 2019). The treatment or condition label, read with the paper, signifies: in vitro stimulation with specific CMV peptide epitopes to enrich CMV-specific T cells. For sequencing, an Illumina HiSeq 1500 was employed. Through fastp at Q25 and MiXCR, TCRdb rebuilt clones from the public reads, retaining in-frame beta chains. Each entry is one CDR3 protein sequence, shown with its most common DNA and genes. The sample table lists about 890,000 distinct CDR3 sequences, around a third of them with a count of one. The ten most abundant clones make up around an eighth of the sample. Their specific antigens are unknown. This specimen was cultured CD8+ T cells from PBMCs, taken from culture after CMV antigen stimulation. The origin of the receptors is a human donor in good health (CMV status not recorded). Some clones in this sample may be carry-over from other donors' samples.

As DNA, the CDR3 is TGCAGTGCCCGAGGGGGGACTGGGGCCAACGTCCTGACTTTC. The encoded protein is CSARGGTGANVLTF. The chain joins TRBV20-1 to TRBJ2-6; D is possibly TRBD1 or TRBD2 (6 bases each). The V and J ends lost 6 bases and 2 bases respectively, with 11 bases between them. The CDR3 spans 14 residues. The germline CDR1 and CDR2 sequences are DFQATT and SNEGSKA (reference sequence).

This clonotype was detected only a few times. The rearrangement uses TRBV7-9 and TRBJ2-1; 9 bases map to TRBD1. This CDR3 is built from 15 residues. Unmatched junction bases numbered 3, after V lost 5 bases and J lost 1 base. The V gene's germline CDR1 is SEHNR and CDR2 FQNEAQ (reference sequence). The CDR3: CASSRDRVSYNEQFF. The CDR3 DNA sequence: TGTGCCAGCAGCCGGGACAGGGTTTCCTACAATGAGCAGTTCTTC.

There are many counts of this clonotype. The chain is built from TRBV7-2 and TRBJ2-1; 10 nucleotides agree with TRBD2. The length of the CDR3 is 14 residues. From germline, CDR1 is SGHTA and CDR2 FQGNSA. The junction had 8 bases not matched to a gene; V was cut back by 7 bases and J by 8 bases. Here the CDR3 reads CASTVLAGWDEQFF. The CDR3 DNA follows: TGTGCCAGCACCGTACTAGCGGGGTGGGATGAGCAGTTCTTC.

This chain connects TRBV7-9 to TRBJ1-5, with 7 bases fitting TRBD1. The germline V gene encodes CDR1 SEHNR and CDR2 FQNEAQ (reference sequence). The J segment lost 6 bases and the V segment lost 0 bases, leaving 8 bases of the junction unmatched. This CDR3 has 16 amino acids. Here the CDR3 reads CASSLADREVSQPQHF. DNA of the CDR3: TGTGCCAGCAGCTTAGCCGACAGGGAAGTAAGTCAGCCCCAGCATTTT. Filled out from reference TRBV7-9 and TRBJ1-5, the complete variable domain reads DTGVSQNPRHKITKRGQNVTFRCDPISEHNRLYWYRQTLGQGPEFLTYFQNEAQLEKSRLLSDRFSAERPKGSFSTLEIQRTEQGDSAMYLCASSLADREVSQPQHFGDGTRLSIL.

The chain joins TRBV6-6 to TRBJ2-7; a weak D match, TRBD1 (5 bases). Germline V gene lookup returns CDR1 MNHNY and CDR2 SVGAGI (reference sequence). Trimming cost V 0 bases and J 3 bases, with 6 bases left between them. The CDR3 totals 13 residues. The CDR3 coding sequence is TGTGCCAGCAGTTACTCGACAGACTACGAGCAGTACTTC. Translation: CASSYSTDYEQYF.

J is TRBJ1-4 and V is TRBV7-9; 7 positions agree with TRBD1. V dropped 5 bases and J dropped 7; count of bases not matched to a gene: 7. The CDR3 has 14 amino acids. The germline V gene encodes CDR1 SEHNR and CDR2 FQNEAQ (reference sequence). CDR3 sequence (DNA): TGTGCCAGCAGCCAACGACAGGGCTTTGAAAAACTGTTTTTT. Translation gives CASSQRQGFEKLFF.

This clonotype was seen ten or more times. The genes are TRBV7-6 and TRBJ1-1; no firm D call. This CDR3 has 13 residues. V lost 2 bases to trimming and J lost 2 bases, with 6 bases between them. Looked up from germline, CDR1 is SGHVS and CDR2 is FNYEAQ. The CDR3 coding sequence is TGTGCCAGCAGCTTAAACACCAACACTGAAGCTTTCTTT. This sequence encodes CASSLNTNTEAFF.

In this sample, this clonotype turned up a few times. The chain has TRBV5-6 and TRBJ1-4; 7 nucleotides match TRBD1. CDR3 size: 18 residues. Germline CDR1 and CDR2: SGHDT and YYEEEE. With V trimmed by 2 bases and J by 1 base, 11 bases remained unmatched. CDR3 in amino acids: CASSFTQGVIETNEKLFF. The CDR3 nucleotides are TGTGCCAGCAGCTTTACCCAGGGGGTCATTGAAACTAATGAAAAACTGTTTTTT.

This clonotype was recorded a few times. The chain joins TRBV12-5 to TRBJ2-7; D is unclear. V was trimmed by 1 base and J by 6 bases, leaving 7 bases between them. This CDR3 contains 12 residues. Germline V CDR1 and CDR2: LGHNT, FRNRAP. CDR3 sequence: CASGLADREQYF. Written as DNA, the CDR3 is TGTGCTAGTGGTTTGGCCGACCGCGAGCAGTACTTC.

This chain uses TRBV6-6 with TRBJ1-4; D gene unclear. The CDR3 is made up of 15 amino acids. V dropped 5 bases and J dropped 4 bases, with 14 bases sitting between them. Per the germline V gene, CDR1 is MNHNY and CDR2 is SVGAGI (reference sequence). CDR3 nucleotide sequence: TGTGCCAGCAGTATAGGACGGCAGGTTAATGAAAAACTGTTTTTT. Amino acids: CASSIGRQVNEKLFF.

The chain carries TRBV12-5 and TRBJ2-1, with D unresolved. The germline CDR1 and CDR2 sequences are LGHNT and FRNRAP. V was cut by 0 bases and J by 7 bases, with 4 bases left in between. The CDR3 consists of 12 residues. DNA for the CDR3: TGTGCTAGTGGTTTGGTAGGGAATGAGCAGTTCTTC. Amino acids: CASGLVGNEQFF.

This clonotype was detected ten times or more. The chain employs TRBV6-1 and TRBJ2-1; 7 positions match TRBD1. J lost 6 bases, V lost 4 bases, and 3 bases had no gene match. CDR1 and CDR2 (germline): MNHNS, SASEGT. The CDR3 is 13 amino acids. The CDR3 region is CASSAWTGNEQFF. The CDR3 DNA reads as TGTGCCAGCAGTGCCTGGACAGGCAATGAGCAGTTCTTC.